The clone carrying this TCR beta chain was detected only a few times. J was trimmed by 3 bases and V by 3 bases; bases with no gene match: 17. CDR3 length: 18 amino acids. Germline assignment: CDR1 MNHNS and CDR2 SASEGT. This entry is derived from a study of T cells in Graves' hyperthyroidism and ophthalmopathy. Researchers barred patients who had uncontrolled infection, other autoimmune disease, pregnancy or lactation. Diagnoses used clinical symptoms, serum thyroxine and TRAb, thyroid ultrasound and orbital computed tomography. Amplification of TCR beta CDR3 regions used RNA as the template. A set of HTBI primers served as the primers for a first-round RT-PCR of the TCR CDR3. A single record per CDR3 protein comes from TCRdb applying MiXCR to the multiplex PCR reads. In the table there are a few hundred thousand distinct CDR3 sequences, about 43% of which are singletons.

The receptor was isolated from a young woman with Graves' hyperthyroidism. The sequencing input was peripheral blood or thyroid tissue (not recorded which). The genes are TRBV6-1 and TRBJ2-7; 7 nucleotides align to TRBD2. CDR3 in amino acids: CASSDSPFRLAEGYEQYF. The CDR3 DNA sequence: TGTGCCAGCAGTGATTCCCCGTTCAGGCTAGCGGAAGGCTACGAGCAGTACTTC.